A selection of T cell receptor beta chains follows, all from one sample in a study of blood T cell repertoires in COVID-19. Sequencing used immunoSEQ multiplex PCR; TCRdb keeps in-frame clones, though not all of them. The sample includes 90,000 to 120,000 clones, more than 85% of them seen just once. Specimen: peripheral blood. These receptor sequences come from a man aged 55 to 69 with acute or convalescent COVID-19. The CDR3 runs from the conserved cysteine through the conserved F or W. The order of the fields is J gene, D gene, clone size, V gene, CDR3 protein, CDR3 DNA. A D gene is named only where the DNA matches it firmly. Only part of the rows carry a size: once, few, many, or a class if the clone is expanded.

>TRBJ1-3|NA|few|TRBV6-1
CASSESRVLGNTIYF
TGTGCCAGCAGTGAAAGCAGGGTCCTCGGAAACACCATATATTTT
>TRBJ1-6|TRBD1|NA|TRBV5-1
CASSLEETGAYNSPLHF
TGCGCCAGCAGCTTGGAAGAGACAGGGGCTTATAATTCACCCCTCCACTTT
>TRBJ2-3|TRBD1|NA|TRBV10-1
CASRGDRISDTQYF
TGCGCCAGCAGAGGGGACAGGATTTCGGATACGCAGTATTTT
>TRBJ1-3|NA|NA|TRBV28
CASSTRQATSGNTIYF
TGTGCCAGCAGTACCCGACAGGCCACCTCTGGAAACACCATATATTTT
>TRBJ2-5|NA|NA|TRBV6-1
CASSEPARRETQYF
TGTGCCAGCAGTGAACCTGCGAGGAGGGAGACCCAGTACTTC
>TRBJ1-5|TRBD1|NA|TRBV5-5
CASSRAEGASNQPQHF
TGTGCCAGCAGCCGGGCCGAGGGGGCAAGCAATCAGCCCCAGCATTTT
>TRBJ1-1|NA|NA|TRBV27
CASRLAGGTEAFF
TGTGCCAGCAGATTGGCGGGTGGTACTGAAGCTTTCTTT
>TRBJ1-3|NA|NA|TRBV4-1
CASSQEWRTDLSGNTIYF
TGCGCCAGCAGCCAAGAGTGGAGGACCGATCTCTCTGGAAACACCATATATTTT
>TRBJ2-7|TRBD1|NA|TRBV28
CASSPGGKAYEQYF
TGTGCCAGCAGCCCAGGGGGAAAAGCCTACGAGCAGTACTTC
>TRBJ2-2|NA|NA|TRBV19
CASTRMTGELFF
TGTGCCAGTACCAGGATGACCGGGGAGCTGTTTTTT
>TRBJ2-2|TRBD2|once|TRBV6-2/TRBV6-3
CASSTLLPTSGRRDTGELFF
TGTGCCAGCAGTACCCTCCTTCCGACTAGCGGGAGGCGGGACACCGGGGAGCTGTTTTTT
>TRBJ2-4|NA|NA|TRBV3-1/TRBV3-2
CASSQDINIQYF
TGTGCCAGCAGCCAAGATATAAACATTCAGTACTTC
>TRBJ1-5|NA|NA|TRBV28
CASRDEWGDLISNQPQHF
TGTGCCAGCAGGGACGAGTGGGGCGATCTCATAAGCAATCAGCCCCAGCATTTT
>TRBJ1-2|TRBD1|NA|TRBV27
CASSPRQGAIAYGYTF
TGTGCCAGCAGTCCGCGACAGGGGGCCATCGCGTATGGCTACACCTTC
>TRBJ2-7|TRBD1|NA|TRBV18
CASQDRVGNYEQYF
TGTGCCAGCCAGGACAGGGTGGGTAACTACGAGCAGTACTTC
>TRBJ1-1|NA|NA|TRBV7-8
CASSLRGNTEAFF
TGTGCCAGCAGTCTAAGGGGGAACACTGAAGCTTTCTTT
>TRBJ1-2|NA|NA|TRBV5-1
CASSLAGEVNYGYTF
TGCGCCAGCAGCTTGGCCGGGGAGGTTAACTATGGCTACACCTTC
>TRBJ2-1|NA|NA|TRBV19
CASSKAGSYNEQFF
TGTGCCAGTAGTAAGGCAGGGTCCTACAATGAGCAGTTCTTC
>TRBJ2-3|NA|NA|TRBV24-1
CATRGRDTQYF
TGTGCCACCCGCGGTAGAGATACGCAGTATTTT
>TRBJ1-5|TRBD1|NA|TRBV6-1
CASSAHRGTGVNQPQHF
TGTGCCAGCAGTGCCCATCGGGGGACAGGGGTTAATCAGCCCCAGCATTTT
>TRBJ2-3|TRBD1|NA|TRBV19
CASSIGQGAGADTQYF
TGTGCCAGTAGTATCGGACAGGGGGCAGGGGCAGATACGCAGTATTTT
>TRBJ2-2|TRBD2|NA|TRBV6-5
CASTRREDTGELFF
TGTGCCAGCACTCGGCGGGAGGACACCGGGGAGCTGTTTTTT
>TRBJ1-3|NA|NA|TRBV11-2
CASSLLRVAGNTIYF
TGTGCCAGCAGCTTGCTCAGGGTAGCCGGAAACACCATATATTTT
>TRBJ2-3|TRBD1|NA|TRBV24-1
CATRRTGVDTQYF
TGTGCCACCAGGCGGACAGGGGTCGATACGCAGTATTTT
>TRBJ2-7|NA|NA|TRBV11-2
CASSLVAGGSYEQYF
TGTGCCAGCAGCTTAGTAGCAGGGGGGTCCTACGAGCAGTACTTC
>TRBJ2-2|TRBD2|NA|TRBV27
CASRGTSGTGELFF
TGTGCCAGCAGGGGGACTAGCGGCACCGGGGAGCTGTTTTTT
>TRBJ1-1|TRBD1|NA|TRBV29-1
CSVAAGGDTEAFF
TGCAGCGTTGCTGCAGGGGGAGATACTGAAGCTTTCTTT
>TRBJ1-3|NA|NA|TRBV2
CASSVEGIIGNTIYF
TGTGCCAGCAGTGTGGAGGGCATAATTGGAAACACCATATATTTT
>TRBJ2-3|TRBD2|NA|TRBV27
CASSRTSGRPDTQYF
TGTGCCAGCAGTCGGACTAGCGGGAGACCAGATACGCAGTATTTT
>TRBJ1-1|NA|NA|TRBV4-1
CASSQMEGHTEAFF
TGCGCCAGCAGCCAAATGGAGGGACACACTGAAGCTTTCTTT
>TRBJ2-1|TRBD2|NA|TRBV2
CASVAGITYNEQFF
TGTGCCAGCGTAGCGGGGATAACTTACAATGAGCAGTTCTTC
>TRBJ2-5|NA|NA|TRBV11-2
CASSSSGFQETQYF
TGTGCCAGCAGCTCGTCAGGGTTCCAAGAGACCCAGTACTTC
>TRBJ2-3|TRBD2|NA|TRBV30
CAWSHPSGSAYRDTQYF
TGTGCCTGGAGTCATCCTAGCGGGTCTGCTTATAGAGATACGCAGTATTTT
>TRBJ2-7|NA|NA|TRBV30
CAWNPPAIGGVSYEQYF
TGTGCCTGGAACCCCCCAGCCATAGGCGGAGTCTCCTACGAGCAGTACTTC
>TRBJ2-5|NA|NA|TRBV19
CASSIGGARSEETQYF
TGTGCCAGTAGTATTGGGGGGGCGCGGTCAGAGGAGACCCAGTACTTC
>TRBJ2-7|TRBD1|NA|TRBV4-2
CASSQQPGQGAFEQYF
TGTGCCAGCAGCCAACAACCGGGACAGGGGGCCTTCGAGCAGTACTTC
>TRBJ1-2|NA|NA|TRBV19
CASIGSFYGYTF
TGTGCCAGTATCGGTTCCTTCTATGGCTACACCTTC
>TRBJ2-5|NA|NA|TRBV9
CASSVAGETQYF
TGTGCCAGCAGCGTAGCAGGGGAGACCCAGTACTTC
>TRBJ1-5|TRBD1|NA|TRBV2
CASRGGQANNQPQHF
TGTGCCAGCAGGGGGGGACAGGCAAACAATCAGCCCCAGCATTTT
>TRBJ1-3|TRBD1|NA|TRBV19
CASDRGNGNTIYF
TGTGCCAGCGACAGGGGGAATGGAAACACCATATATTTT
>TRBJ1-2|TRBD1|NA|TRBV30
CAWSGDRDYGYTF
TGTGCCTGGAGTGGAGACAGGGACTATGGCTACACCTTC
>TRBJ1-6|NA|NA|TRBV25-1
CASHRGGNNSPLHF
TGTGCCAGCCACCGGGGGGGCAATAATTCACCCCTCCACTTT
>TRBJ2-3|NA|NA|TRBV6-6
CASSRQFTDTQYF
TGTGCCAGCAGCCGACAGTTCACAGATACGCAGTATTTT
>TRBJ1-1|NA|NA|TRBV14
CASSQVQSLAFF
TGTGCCAGCAGCCAAGTTCAGTCCTTAGCTTTCTTT